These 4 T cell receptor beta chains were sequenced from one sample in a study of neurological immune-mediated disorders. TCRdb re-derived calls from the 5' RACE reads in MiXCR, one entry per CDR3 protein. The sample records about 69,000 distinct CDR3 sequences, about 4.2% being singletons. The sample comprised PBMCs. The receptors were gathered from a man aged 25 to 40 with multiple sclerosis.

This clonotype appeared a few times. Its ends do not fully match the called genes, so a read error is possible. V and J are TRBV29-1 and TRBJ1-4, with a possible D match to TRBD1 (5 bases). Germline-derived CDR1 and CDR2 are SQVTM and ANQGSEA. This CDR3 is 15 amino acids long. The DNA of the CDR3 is TGCAGCGCTTCCCATCGGGCCCAGGGTGTGTCTTCTTATGTTTTT. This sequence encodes CSASHRAQGVSSYVF.

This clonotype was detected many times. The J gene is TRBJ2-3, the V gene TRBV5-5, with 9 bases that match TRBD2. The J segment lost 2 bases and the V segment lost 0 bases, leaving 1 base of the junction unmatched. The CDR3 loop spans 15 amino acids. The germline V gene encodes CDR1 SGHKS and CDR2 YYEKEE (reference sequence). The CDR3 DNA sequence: TGTGCCAGCAGCTTGGGACTAGCGGACACAGATACGCAGTATTTT. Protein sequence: CASSLGLADTDTQYF.

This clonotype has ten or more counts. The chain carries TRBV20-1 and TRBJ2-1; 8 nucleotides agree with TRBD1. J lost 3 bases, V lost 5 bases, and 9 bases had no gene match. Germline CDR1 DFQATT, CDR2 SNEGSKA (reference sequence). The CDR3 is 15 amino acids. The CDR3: CSAPPPRGLYNEQFF. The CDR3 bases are TGCAGTGCTCCCCCGCCCAGGGGGCTCTACAATGAGCAGTTCTTC.

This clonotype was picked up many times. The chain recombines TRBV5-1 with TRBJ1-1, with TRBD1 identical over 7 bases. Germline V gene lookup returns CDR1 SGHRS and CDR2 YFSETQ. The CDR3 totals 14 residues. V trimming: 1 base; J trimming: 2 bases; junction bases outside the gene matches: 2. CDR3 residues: CASSLTGANTEAFF. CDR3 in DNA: TGCGCCAGCAGCTTGACAGGGGCAAACACTGAAGCTTTCTTT. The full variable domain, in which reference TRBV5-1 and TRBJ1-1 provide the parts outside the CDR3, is KAGVTQTPRYLIKTRGQQVTLSCSPISGHRSVSWYQQTPGQGLQFLFEYFSETQRNKGNFPGRFSGRQFSNSRSEMNVSTLELGDSALYLCASSLTGANTEAFFGQGTRLTVV.